Following are 15 T cell receptor beta chains from one sample sequenced in a study of blood T cell repertoires in COVID-19. Assay used: immunoSEQ multiplex PCR; TCRdb lists only in-frame clones, some missing. Of roughly 310,000 clones in the sample, more than 90% were seen once. Sequencing input: PBMCs or T cells enriched from blood (not recorded which). These receptors were obtained from a man aged 60 to 69 who had recovered from COVID-19.

CDR3 DNA sequence: TGTGCCTCTTCCTCGGACAGCGCCAGTTGGGACAATGAGCAGTTCTTC. This gives the protein CASSSDSASWDNEQFF. The J gene is TRBJ2-1, the V gene TRBV24-1; weak D call: TRBD1 (6 bases). Per germline, CDR1 KGHDR and CDR2 SFDVKD. There are 16 residues in the CDR3. V lost 12 bases and J 5 bases, leaving 25 bases between the germline ends.

V gene TRBV9 combines with J gene TRBJ2-1; 7 bases are a match to TRBD2. This CDR3 spans 16 amino acids. Per germline, CDR1 SGDLS and CDR2 YYNGEE. The V and J ends lost 3 bases and 0 bases, in that order; junction bases with no gene match: 6. The CDR3 DNA sequence: TGTGCCAGCAGCGCGAAAGCGGGATTCTCCTACAATGAGCAGTTCTTC. Translating it yields CASSAKAGFSYNEQFF.

CDR3 coding DNA: TGCGCCAGCAGCCAAACGACAGACTACGAGCAGTACTTC. Encoded protein: CASSQTTDYEQYF. The J gene is TRBJ2-7, the V gene TRBV4-3, with D perhaps matching TRBD1 (5 bases). CDR1 and CDR2 (germline): LGHNA, YSLEER. The CDR3 covers 13 residues. V was pared by 2 bases and J by 3 bases, with 8 bases between.

This chain connects TRBV18 to TRBJ2-6; TRBD1 aligns across 9 bases. The ends lost 4 bases at V and 1 base at J; junction bases unmatched: 5. There are 17 residues in the CDR3. CDR1 and CDR2 from the germline V gene are KGHSH and LQKENI. The CDR3 loop is CASSLRQGVSGANVLTF. In nucleotides, the CDR3 is TGTGCCAGCTCACTCCGACAGGGGGTGTCTGGGGCCAACGTCCTGACTTTC.

CDR3 sequence reads: CASISTGAEPLHF. The DNA for the CDR3 is TGTGCCAGCATTTCGACAGGCGCGGAACCCCTCCACTTT. This chain joins TRBV6-5 and TRBJ1-6; TRBD1 might be the D (6 bases). Trimming stripped 7 bases from V and 12 bases from J, with 16 bases between. Germline lookup yields CDR1 MNHEY and CDR2 SVGAGI. CDR3 length: 13 amino acids.

This chain connects TRBV18 to TRBJ1-5, with D tentatively TRBD1 (6 bases). CDR3 length: 13 residues. V lost 4 bases and J 4 bases, leaving 8 bases between the germline ends. Germline lookup yields CDR1 KGHSH and CDR2 LQKENI. This chain's CDR3 is CASSLTGNQPQHF. DNA of the CDR3: TGTGCCAGCTCACTTACAGGGAATCAGCCCCAGCATTTT.

The J gene is TRBJ1-4, the V gene TRBV7-9, with D possibly TRBD1 on 5 matching bases. There are 17 residues in the CDR3. The germline gives CDR1 SEHNR, CDR2 FQNEAQ (reference sequence). V was cut by 5 bases and J by 11 bases, with 27 bases left in between. The CDR3 here is CASSTTQGAGRSRKLFF. The DNA for the CDR3 is TGTGCCAGCAGCACCACTCAAGGGGCAGGTCGGAGTAGGAAACTGTTTTTT.

J is TRBJ1-2 and V is TRBV27; 7 nucleotides agree with TRBD1. The V segment lost 5 bases and the J segment 6 bases; nucleotides outside the gene matches: 6. Germline CDR1 is MNHEY and CDR2 is SMNVEV (reference sequence). The CDR3 runs to 13 residues. CDR3 DNA: TGTGCCAGCAGTCAGACAGGGTTACATGGCTACACCTTC. Protein: CASSQTGLHGYTF.

The chain recombines TRBV3-1 (or the pseudogene TRBV3-2) with TRBJ2-2; TRBD2 matches 11 bases. CDR1 is LGHDT and CDR2 is YNNKEL in the germline V gene (reference sequence). The CDR3 has 19 residues. V shed 4 bases, J shed 7 bases, and the junction held 17 bases outside the gene matches. In nucleotides, the CDR3 is TGTGCCAGCAGCCTACGGGGTGCCGGGACTAGCGGAGGTATCGGGGAGCTGTTTTTT. Protein product: CASSLRGAGTSGGIGELFF.

The chain uses TRBV2 and TRBJ1-2; 10 nucleotides agree with TRBD1. V trimming: 10 bases; J trimming: 4 bases; junction bases outside the gene matches: 12. The CDR3 spans 15 residues. Germline CDR1 SNHLY, CDR2 FYNNEI. In DNA form, the CDR3 reads TGTGCCACACAGACAGGGGGCCGATACTCCTATGGCTACACCTTC. Its translation is CATQTGGRYSYGYTF.

J is TRBJ2-1 and V is TRBV11-3; 8 nucleotides match TRBD1. Germline CDR1 and CDR2: SGHNT and YENEEA. The CDR3 has 14 residues. The V gene end was trimmed by 5 bases and the J gene end by 7 bases; junction bases not matched to a gene: 7. CDR3: CASSPQGAVNEQFF. For the CDR3, the DNA is TGTGCCAGCAGCCCCCAGGGGGCGGTGAATGAGCAGTTCTTC. The variable domain in full, with the rest retrieved from reference TRBV11-3 and TRBJ2-1, is EAGVVQSPRYKIIEKKQPVAFWCNPISGHNTLYWYLQNLGQGPELLIRYENEEAVDDSQLPKDRFSAERLKGVDSTLKIQPAELGDSAVYLCASSPQGAVNEQFFGPGTRLTVL.

The V gene is TRBV27, the J gene TRBJ2-3; no firm D call. The germline gives CDR1 MNHEY, CDR2 SMNVEV (reference sequence). The CDR3 contains 14 residues. Between the trimmed V and J ends, which lost 3 bases and 5 bases, there was a span of 12 bases. The CDR3 region is CASSLRGRKDTQYF. The CDR3 DNA follows: TGTGCCAGCAGTTTGAGAGGCCGTAAAGATACGCAGTATTTT.

This clone has just one count. The rearrangement links TRBV6-6 to TRBJ1-3; TRBD1 is a possible D gene (5 bases). V was trimmed by 6 bases and J by 2 bases, leaving 11 bases between them. The length of the CDR3 is 14 residues. The germline gives CDR1 MNHNY, CDR2 SVGAGI (reference sequence). This chain's CDR3 is CASSMGGAGNTIYF. The CDR3 DNA reads TGTGCCAGCAGCATGGGGGGAGCTGGAAACACCATATATTTT.

The V gene is TRBV12-3 or TRBV12-4, the J gene TRBJ1-3; 8 nucleotides match TRBD1. The ends lost 8 bases at V and 2 bases at J; junction bases unmatched: 2. CDR3 length: 13 residues. The CDR3 nucleotides are TGTGCCAGCGGACAGGGTACTGGAAACACCATATATTTT. Residues: CASGQGTGNTIYF.

The chain recombines TRBV7-3 with TRBJ2-3, with TRBD2 matching over 10 bases. V dropped 3 bases and J dropped 0; count of bases not matched to a gene: 0. CDR1 and CDR2 from the germline V gene are SGHTA and FQGTGA. CDR3 length equals 15 residues. CDR3 protein: CASSFSGRSTDTQYF. Written as DNA, the CDR3 is TGTGCCAGCAGCTTTAGCGGGAGGAGCACAGATACGCAGTATTTT.